Shown below are 13 T cell receptor beta chains from a single sample sequenced in a study of a mutant IDH1 vaccine in newly diagnosed glioma. These receptors have no known antigen. Sequenced by immunoSEQ multiplex PCR; TCRdb stores in-frame clones only, minus some. Among tens of thousands of clones listed, around four fifths were seen once. As to time point: week 35, safety follow-up. A 20-mer mutant IDH1 peptide at 300 ug was injected subcutaneously with topical imiquimod. The sequenced sample was PBMCs, obtained from a glioma patient whose treatment included an IDH1 peptide vaccine. All receptors come from a man aged 40-49 years with glioma. Some clones in this sample may be carry-over from other donors' samples.

The chain is built from TRBV6-1 and TRBJ1-3; D gene uncertain. V was clipped by 11 bases and J by 0 bases, with 11 bases between them. The CDR3 spans 13 residues. The germline CDR1 and CDR2 sequences are MNHNS and SASEGT. The CDR3, as DNA: TGTGCCGCCGTTGGCCACTCTGGAAACACCATATATTTT. Its protein is CAAVGHSGNTIYF.

The chain carries TRBV5-6 and TRBJ1-2; possibly TRBD1 for D (5 bases). The germline CDR1 and CDR2 sequences are SGHDT and YYEEEE. The CDR3 length is 14 residues. V was cut by 10 bases and J by 4 bases, with 20 bases left in between. CDR3 loop: CAAQRAGGGYGYTF. The CDR3 DNA sequence: TGTGCCGCACAGAGGGCCGGGGGGGGCTATGGCTACACCTTC.

The rearrangement uses TRBV5-5 and TRBJ1-5, with D possibly being TRBD1 (5 bases). Looked up from germline, CDR1 is SGHKS and CDR2 is YYEKEE (reference sequence). V was clipped by 4 bases and J by 2 bases, with 13 bases between them. The CDR3 sequence is 15 residues long. This CDR3 is CASSPQGGGNQPQHF. The CDR3 DNA follows: TGTGCCAGCAGCCCCCAAGGAGGGGGCAATCAGCCCCAGCATTTT. The entire variable domain, with the rest obtained from reference TRBV5-5 and TRBJ1-5, is as follows: DAGVTQSPTHLIKTRGQQVTLRCSPISGHKSVSWYQQVLGQGPQFIFQYYEKEERGRGNFPDRFSARQFPNYSSELNVNALLLGDSALYLCASSPQGGGNQPQHFGDGTRLSIL.

The V call is TRBV5-6, the J call TRBJ1-2; a weak D match, TRBD1 (5 bases). Germline CDR1 SGHDT, CDR2 YYEEEE. V was clipped by 4 bases and J by 5 bases, with 9 bases between them. The CDR3 extends over 12 amino acids. The CDR3 reads CASSGRQYGYTF. CDR3 sequence (DNA): TGTGCCAGCAGCGGAAGACAGTATGGCTACACCTTC. The whole variable domain, filled in from reference TRBV5-6 and TRBJ1-2, reads DAGVTQSPTHLIKTRGQQVTLRCSPKSGHDTVSWYQQALGQGPQFIFQYYEEEERQRGNFPDRFSGHQFPNYSSELNVNALLLGDSALYLCASSGRQYGYTFGSGTRLTVV.

This sequence joins TRBV4-1 and TRBJ1-1, with TRBD1 matching 8 bases. Per the germline V gene, CDR1 is MGHRA and CDR2 is YSYEKL. There are 16 residues in the CDR3. V shed 0 bases, J shed 5 bases, and the junction held 8 bases outside the gene matches. The CDR3 protein is CASSQDPGQGKTEAFF. CDR3 sequence (DNA): TGCGCCAGCAGCCAAGATCCCGGACAGGGTAAGACTGAAGCTTTCTTT.

This chain connects TRBV28 to TRBJ1-1; 7 bases line up with TRBD1. Trimming removed 7 bases from V and 3 bases from J; junction bases left unmatched: 8. CDR1 and CDR2 from the germline V gene are MDHEN and SYDVKM. The CDR3 has 14 residues. CDR3 protein: CASKTDRQYTEAFF. The DNA of the CDR3 is TGTGCCAGCAAAACGGACAGGCAGTACACTGAAGCTTTCTTT.

The V call is TRBV9, the J call TRBJ2-3, with unresolved D. CDR3 length: 12 residues. Germline V lookup: CDR1 SGDLS, CDR2 YYNGEE. Deletions cut 0 bases from V and 5 bases from J, with 4 bases between. The CDR3 DNA follows: TGTGCCAGCAGCGTAGATTTAGATACGCAGTATTTT. This gives the protein CASSVDLDTQYF.

The chain employs TRBV4-1 and TRBJ1-2; the D gene is possibly TRBD1 (5 bases). V was shortened by 3 bases and J by 2 bases, with 25 bases between the two germline ends. Germline CDR1 is MGHRA and CDR2 is YSYEKL. The CDR3 runs 19 residues. The CDR3 nucleotides read TGCGCCAGCAGCCACCACACCCCCGGACGGGGCCAGGTGAACTATGGCTACACCTTC. Amino acids: CASSHHTPGRGQVNYGYTF.

The chain joins TRBV5-1 to TRBJ2-7; 10 nucleotides line up with TRBD2. Germline-derived CDR1 and CDR2 are SGHRS and YFSETQ. CDR3 length: 16 amino acids. After removal of 2 bases from V and 2 bases from J, the junction contained 7 bases not matched to a gene. The CDR3: CASSFTAGGPPYEQYF. The CDR3 nucleotides read TGCGCCAGCAGCTTTACAGCGGGGGGGCCGCCCTACGAGCAGTACTTC.

The chain employs TRBV7-9 and TRBJ2-1; 7 bases line up with TRBD1. This CDR3 region has 15 residues. Germline values: CDR1 SEHNR, CDR2 FQNEAQ (reference sequence). Unmatched junction bases numbered 5, after V lost 2 bases and J lost 4 bases. CDR3 DNA sequence: TGTGCCAGCAGCTTAAGGGGGCCCGGTTACAATGAGCAGTTCTTC. It translates to CASSLRGPGYNEQFF.

V and J are TRBV13 and TRBJ2-7, with D perhaps matching TRBD2 (5 bases). Trimming stripped 5 bases from V and 3 bases from J, with 14 bases between. The CDR3 is 14 amino acids. Germline assignment: CDR1 PRHDT and CDR2 FYEKMQ (reference sequence). DNA of the CDR3: TGTGCCAGCAGCGCGGGCAAGGGCAGCTACGAGCAGTACTTC. This translates into CASSAGKGSYEQYF.

This chain connects TRBV30 to TRBJ1-1; D not resolved. CDR1 and CDR2 from the germline V gene are GTSNPN and SVGIG (reference sequence). Trimming stripped 0 bases from V and 6 bases from J, with 20 bases between. The CDR3 extends over 16 amino acids. CDR3: CAWSVQRTPYGAEAFF. CDR3 nucleotide sequence: TGTGCCTGGAGTGTACAGAGGACTCCTTATGGCGCTGAAGCTTTCTTT.

The J gene is TRBJ1-2, the V gene TRBV6-7, with D perhaps TRBD1 (6 bases). TRBV6-7 is reported as an ORF; its role is uncertain. Trimming pared 7 bases from V and 6 bases from J, leaving 15 bases between. The CDR3 has 13 residues. For the CDR3, the DNA is TGTGCCAGCACCAAGGGGGGGGGTAATGGCTACACCTTC. The encoded protein is CASTKGGGNGYTF.